This record covers a single T cell receptor (beta chain). Its cognate antigen has yet to be identified. Base qualities are missing; no much larger clone stands one base away. Sequenced using an Illumina HiSeq 1500. The public reads were reanalyzed by TCRdb: fastp trimming at Q25, MiXCR alignment, in-frame beta chains only. Records with the same CDR3 protein are collapsed into one entry carrying the most frequent genes and DNA. The sample data list approximately 500,000 distinct CDR3 sequences, and 11% of these were observed just once. Together, the top ten hold 10% of the sample. The entry originates in a study of T cell repertoires in cytomegalovirus infection (dated by TCRdb to between 2019 and 2020). About the study as a whole: Donor HLA type was relevant to the analysis, because carriage of CMV infection together with the matching HLA type was indicated by public TCR beta signatures.

Overall results and qualifications from the work: Carriers of CMV infection plus the relevant HLA type were discriminated by the cumulative frequency of public TCR beta family members in the study cohort and in an independent approximately 360-donor cohort. The ex vivo response was dominated by HLA-C-restricted CMV-specific TCR beta clonotypes, which also provided the single most frequent clonotype in two of eight donors.

The TCR sequence derives from a human donor in good health (CMV status not recorded). Some clones in this sample may be carry-over from other donors' samples. The material sequenced was PBMCs.

The CDR3 region: CAISESWETQYF. The nucleotide sequence reads TGTGCCATCAGTGAGTCATGGGAGACCCAGTACTTC. The chain is made from TRBV10-3 and TRBJ2-5, with the D segment identity uncertain. CDR1 is given as ENHRY and CDR2 as SYGVKD, both from the germline V gene. Inclusive of the bounding cysteine and phenylalanine, the CDR3 is 12 residues long. Only CDR3 DNA is held: 36 bases, read in frame from base 1. V sheds 0 bases and J sheds 5 bases, leaving 4 bases between their ends.